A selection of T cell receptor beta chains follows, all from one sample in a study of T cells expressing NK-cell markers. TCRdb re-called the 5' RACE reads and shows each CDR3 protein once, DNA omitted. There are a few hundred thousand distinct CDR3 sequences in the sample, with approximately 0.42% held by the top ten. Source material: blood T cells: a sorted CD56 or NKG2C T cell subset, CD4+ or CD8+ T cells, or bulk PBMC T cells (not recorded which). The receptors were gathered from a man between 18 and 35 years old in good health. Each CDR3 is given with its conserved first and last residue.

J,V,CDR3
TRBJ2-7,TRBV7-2,CASSPPEGFEQYF
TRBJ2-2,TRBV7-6,CASSLEAPRTGGNTGELFF
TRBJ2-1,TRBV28,CATRGQGVTGAGNEQFF
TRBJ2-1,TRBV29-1,CSVNRGDLHEQFF
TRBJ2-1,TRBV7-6,CASSLARFRGAVYNEQFF
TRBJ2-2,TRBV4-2,CASSPPQDTGELFF
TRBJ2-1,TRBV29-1,CSVARGQTRSSYNEQFF
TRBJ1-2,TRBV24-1,CATSSGDGYGYTF
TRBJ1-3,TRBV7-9,CASRFPDSFSGNTIYF
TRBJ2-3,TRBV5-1,CASSSGGVRDTQYF
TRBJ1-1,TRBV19,CASSIPGQRKAFF
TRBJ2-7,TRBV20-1,CSARSRSGTTSGTHEQYF
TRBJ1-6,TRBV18,CASSPPGGINSPLHF
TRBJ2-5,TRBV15,CASYGTETQYF
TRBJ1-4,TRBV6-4,CATRTDLNGKLFF
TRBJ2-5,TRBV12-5,CASVTLCLASLKTQYF
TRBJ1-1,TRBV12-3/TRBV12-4,CASSSREAEAFF
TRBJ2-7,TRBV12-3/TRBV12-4,CASSFGTSGKSSIYEQYF
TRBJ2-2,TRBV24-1,CATSGRDRVAAGELFF
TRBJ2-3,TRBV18,CASSPFLAEYTDTQYF
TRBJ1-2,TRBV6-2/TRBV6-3,CASSQITTSGYTF
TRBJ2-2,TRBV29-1,CALGDTGELFF
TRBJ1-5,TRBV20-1,CSASWGYGQPQHF
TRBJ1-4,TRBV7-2,CASSPEPGKLFF
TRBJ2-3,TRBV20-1,CSANRDSSTDTQYF
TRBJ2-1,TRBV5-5,CASSKGTRNNNEQFF
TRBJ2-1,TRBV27,CASRYLRGTQQFF
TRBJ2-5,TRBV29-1,CSVDRGREETQYF
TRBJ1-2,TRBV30,CAWSRGGEGYGYTF
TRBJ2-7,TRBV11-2,CASSLYPLPGLAGTYEQYF
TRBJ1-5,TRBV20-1,CSARDSSKGQGQPQHF
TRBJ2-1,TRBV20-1,CSGVATYNEQFF
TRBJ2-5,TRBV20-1,CSAPSNRGETQYF
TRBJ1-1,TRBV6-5,CASSYLGGAGTEAFF
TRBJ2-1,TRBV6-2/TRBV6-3,CASRVGGGGEQFF
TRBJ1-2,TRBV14,CASRGDFPELGYTF
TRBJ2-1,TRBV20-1,CSARRKDNEQFF